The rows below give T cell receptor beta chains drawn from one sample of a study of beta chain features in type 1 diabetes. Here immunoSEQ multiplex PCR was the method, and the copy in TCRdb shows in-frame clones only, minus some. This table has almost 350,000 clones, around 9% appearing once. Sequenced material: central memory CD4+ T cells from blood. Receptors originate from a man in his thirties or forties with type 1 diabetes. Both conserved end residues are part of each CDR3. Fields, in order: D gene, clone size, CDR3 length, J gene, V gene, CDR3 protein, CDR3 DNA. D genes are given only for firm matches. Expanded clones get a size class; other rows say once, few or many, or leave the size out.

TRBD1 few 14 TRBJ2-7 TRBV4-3 CASSPSGGRGEQYF TGCGCCAGCAGCCCCTCAGGGGGCAGAGGGGAGCAGTACTTC
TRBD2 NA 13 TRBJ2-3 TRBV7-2 CAGSGGATDTQYF TGTGCCGGTAGCGGGGGGGCAACAGATACGCAGTATTTT
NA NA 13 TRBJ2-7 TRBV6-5 CASSLGAPYEQYF TGTGCCAGCAGTCTGGGGGCTCCCTACGAGCAGTACTTC
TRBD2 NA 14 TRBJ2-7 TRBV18 CASSYLRGVNEQYF TGTGCCAGCTCATATCTTCGGGGGGTCAACGAGCAGTACTTC
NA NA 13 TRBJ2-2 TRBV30 CAWSVSGTGELFF TGTGCCTGGAGTGTTTCAGGGACCGGGGAGCTGTTTTTT
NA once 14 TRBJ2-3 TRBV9 CASSVVGSTDTQYF TGTGCCAGCAGCGTAGTGGGAAGCACAGATACGCAGTATTTT
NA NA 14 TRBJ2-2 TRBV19 CATQLGPATGELFF TGTGCCACCCAACTCGGCCCGGCCACCGGGGAGCTGTTTTTT
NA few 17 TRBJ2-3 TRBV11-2 CASSLVGGPSIADTQYF TGTGCCAGCAGCTTAGTTGGGGGACCGTCGATAGCAGATACGCAGTATTTT
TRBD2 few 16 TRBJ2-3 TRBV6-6 CASSPRTSGGTDTQYF TGTGCCAGCAGTCCGAGGACTAGCGGGGGCACAGATACGCAGTATTTT
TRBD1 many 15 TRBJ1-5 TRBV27 CASSFQGAGNQPQHF TGTGCCAGCAGTTTCCAGGGGGCGGGCAATCAGCCCCAGCATTTT
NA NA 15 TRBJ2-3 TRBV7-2 CASSLNGASTDTQYF TGTGCCAGCAGCTTAAACGGGGCCAGCACAGATACGCAGTATTTT
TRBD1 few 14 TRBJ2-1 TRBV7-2 CASSSTGAYNEQFF TGTGCCAGCAGCTCGACAGGGGCCTACAATGAGCAGTTCTTC
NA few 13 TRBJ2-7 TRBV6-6 CASSFQGPYEQYF TGTGCCAGCAGTTTCCAGGGCCCCTACGAGCAGTACTTC
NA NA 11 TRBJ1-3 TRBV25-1 CASTNGNTIYF TGTGCCAGCACCAACGGAAACACCATATATTTT
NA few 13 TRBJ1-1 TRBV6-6 CASRRGADTEAFF TGTGCCAGCAGACGGGGGGCGGACACTGAAGCTTTCTTT
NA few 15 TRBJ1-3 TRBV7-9 CASSLSTGTGNTIYF TGTGCCAGCAGCTTATCTACAGGGACTGGAAACACCATATATTTT
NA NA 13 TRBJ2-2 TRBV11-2 CASSQGRAKELFF TGTGCCAGCAGCCAGGGCAGGGCGAAGGAGCTGTTTTTT
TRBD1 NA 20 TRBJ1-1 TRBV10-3 CAISLNGFGERGPWGTEAFF TGTGCCATCAGTCTTAATGGGTTTGGGGAGAGGGGGCCGTGGGGCACTGAAGCTTTCTTT
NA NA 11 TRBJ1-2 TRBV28 CASKNSYGYTF TGTGCCAGCAAAAATAGCTATGGCTACACCTTC
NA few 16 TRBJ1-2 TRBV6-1 CASSEAFGQISYGYTF TGTGCCAGCAGTGAAGCTTTTGGACAGATTTCCTATGGCTACACCTTC
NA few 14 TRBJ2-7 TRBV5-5 CASSRDLSSYEQYF TGTGCCAGCAGCCGGGACCTTAGCTCCTACGAGCAGTACTTC
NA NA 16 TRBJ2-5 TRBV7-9 CASSLRGARDQETQYF TGTGCCAGCAGCTTAAGGGGGGCGCGGGATCAAGAGACCCAGTACTTC
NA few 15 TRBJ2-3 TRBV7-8 CASSLAGGNTDTQYF TGTGCCAGCAGCTTAGCAGGGGGGAATACAGATACGCAGTATTTT
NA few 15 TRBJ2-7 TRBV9 CASSVGQGQTYEQYF TGTGCCAGCAGCGTAGGCCAGGGGCAGACCTACGAGCAGTACTTC
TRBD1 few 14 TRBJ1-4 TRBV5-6 CASSSTGTEEKLFF TGTGCCAGCAGCTCGACCGGGACAGAAGAAAAACTGTTTTTT
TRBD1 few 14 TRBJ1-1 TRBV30 CAWSGQGRKTEAFF TGTGCCTGGAGTGGACAGGGGAGGAAAACTGAAGCTTTCTTT
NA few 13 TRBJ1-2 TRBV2 CASSEGTIYGYTF TGTGCCAGCAGTGAAGGCACGATCTATGGCTACACCTTC
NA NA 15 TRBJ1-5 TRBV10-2 CASGISGGGNQPQHF TGCGCCAGCGGGATTTCGGGGGGTGGCAATCAGCCCCAGCATTTT
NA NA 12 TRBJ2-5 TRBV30 CAWSGGGETQYF TGTGCCTGGTCTGGGGGTGGGGAGACCCAGTACTTC
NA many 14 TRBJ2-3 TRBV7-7 CASSLTGSADTQYF TGTGCTAGCAGCTTAACAGGGTCAGCAGATACGCAGTATTTT
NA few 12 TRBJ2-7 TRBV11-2 CASSPRDYEQYF TGTGCCAGCAGCCCGCGGGACTACGAGCAGTACTTC
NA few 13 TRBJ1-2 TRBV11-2 CASSGFLSSGYTF TGTGCCAGCAGCGGGTTCCTATCTTCGGGCTACACCTTC
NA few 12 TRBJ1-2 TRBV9 CASSVEGRGYTF TGTGCCAGCAGCGTAGAGGGGCGTGGCTACACCTTC
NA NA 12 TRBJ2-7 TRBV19 CASSRGMSEQYF TGTGCCAGTAGTAGGGGGATGAGCGAGCAGTACTTC
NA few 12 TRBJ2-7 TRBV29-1 CSVEGQSYEQYF TGCAGCGTTGAAGGTCAGTCCTACGAGCAGTACTTC
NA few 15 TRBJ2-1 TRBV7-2 CASKDRSGVYNEQFF TGTGCCAGTAAAGATAGGTCAGGAGTTTACAATGAGCAGTTCTTC
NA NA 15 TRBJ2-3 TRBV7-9 CASSQWGRSEDTQYF TGTGCCAGCAGCCAATGGGGGCGAAGCGAGGATACGCAGTATTTT
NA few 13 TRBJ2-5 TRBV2 CASSEGRAGTQYF TGTGCCAGCAGTGAGGGCAGGGCGGGGACCCAGTACTTC
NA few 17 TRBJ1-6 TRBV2 CASMPPGVTRGNSPLHF TGTGCCAGCATGCCCCCTGGGGTCACAAGGGGAAATTCACCCCTCCACTTT
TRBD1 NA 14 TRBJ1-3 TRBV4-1 CASLGDSSGNTIYF TGCGCCAGCCTCGGGGACAGCTCTGGAAACACCATATATTTT
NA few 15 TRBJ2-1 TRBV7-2 CASSPAVHRANEQFF TGTGCCAGCAGCCCCGCCGTACACAGGGCAAATGAGCAGTTCTTC
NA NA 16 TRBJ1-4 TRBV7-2 CASTLLLQGSNEKLFF TGTGCCAGCACCCTTCTTCTACAGGGCTCTAATGAAAAACTGTTTTTT
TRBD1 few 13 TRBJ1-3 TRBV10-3 CAINRGSGNTIYF TGTGCCATAAACAGGGGCTCTGGAAACACCATATATTTT
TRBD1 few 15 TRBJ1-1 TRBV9 CASSSHGTVGTEAFF TGTGCCAGCAGCTCCCATGGGACAGTTGGCACTGAAGCTTTCTTT
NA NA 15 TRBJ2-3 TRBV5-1 CASSLDGTSTDTQYF TGCGCCAGCAGCTTGGATGGGACTAGCACAGATACGCAGTATTTT
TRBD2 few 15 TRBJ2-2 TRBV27 CASSGTSGNTGELFF TGTGCCAGCAGTGGAACTAGCGGTAACACCGGGGAGCTGTTTTTT
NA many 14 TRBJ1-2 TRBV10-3 CAISETVGNYGYTF TGTGCCATCAGTGAGACAGTGGGGAACTATGGCTACACCTTC
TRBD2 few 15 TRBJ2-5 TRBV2 CASSEVSSGSETQYF TGTGCCAGCAGTGAAGTTTCAAGCGGGAGTGAGACCCAGTACTTC
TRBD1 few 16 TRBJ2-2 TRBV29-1 CSVQGAQGVVAGELFF TGCAGCGTCCAAGGGGCTCAGGGGGTGGTGGCCGGGGAGCTGTTTTTT
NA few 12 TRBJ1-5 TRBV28 CASGSGTQPQHF TGTGCCAGCGGCTCGGGAACCCAGCCCCAGCATTTT
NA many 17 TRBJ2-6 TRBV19 CASSMAASGAGANVLTF TGTGCCAGTAGTATGGCGGCGTCAGGGGCTGGGGCCAACGTCCTGACTTTC
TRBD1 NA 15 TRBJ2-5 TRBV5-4 CASSPMDREPETQYF TGTGCCAGCAGCCCGATGGACAGGGAGCCGGAGACCCAGTACTTC
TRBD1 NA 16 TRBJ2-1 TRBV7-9 CASSSATGESYNEQFF TGTGCCAGCAGCTCCGCAACAGGGGAGTCCTACAATGAGCAGTTCTTC
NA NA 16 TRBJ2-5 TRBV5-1 CASSLDRPGVSGTQYF TGCGCCAGCAGCTTGGATCGTCCTGGCGTGTCGGGGACCCAGTACTTC
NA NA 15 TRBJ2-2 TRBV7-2 CASSLDGFPTGELFF TGTGCCAGCAGCTTAGATGGGTTCCCCACCGGGGAGCTGTTTTTT
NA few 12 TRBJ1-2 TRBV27 CASSDSVYGYTF TGTGCCAGCAGCGATTCCGTCTATGGCTACACCTTC
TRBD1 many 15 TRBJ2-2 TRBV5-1 CASSLGQGIPGELFF TGCGCCAGCAGCTTGGGACAGGGGATCCCCGGGGAGCTGTTTTTT
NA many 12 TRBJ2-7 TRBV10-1 CASSATGGEQYF TGCGCCAGCAGTGCAACGGGCGGGGAGCAGTACTTC
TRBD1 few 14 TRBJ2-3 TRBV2 CASSGDRGTDTQYF TGTGCCAGCAGTGGGGACAGGGGCACAGATACGCAGTATTTT
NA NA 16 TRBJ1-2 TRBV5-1 CASSVTAGLGENGYTF TGCGCCAGCAGCGTCACGGCGGGCCTCGGGGAGAATGGCTACACCTTC